This T cell receptor (beta chain) was obtained from a study of blood T cell repertoires in COVID-19 (dated by TCRdb to 2020 to 2021). About the study as a whole: Samples from collaborators originated in the United States, Italy and Spain and spanned both the acute and convalescent phases of COVID-19. The prospective study material was composed of cDNA or gDNA derived from T cells, B-cell-depleted T cells, or PBMCs. The dataset comprised deeply sampled blood TCRbeta repertoires from subjects exposed to, actively infected with, or recovered from COVID-19. The repertoires were released in a freely available public database intended as a resource for research on the immune response to SARS-CoV-2. The samples were drawn from two sources: the first 160 participants of the ongoing ImmuneRACE study, and 950 to 1,500 subjects contributed by 6 global collaborators. A de-identified subject ID, COVID-19 status, age in years and sex were almost always included in the sample metadata. HLA class I and class II types, where available, came from metadata supplied by the sample provider rather than from assay-based typing.

Whole blood was collected in K2EDTA tubes by collaborating institutions according to the institutions' own protocols. Collaborator samples were shipped for TCRbeta analysis as frozen whole blood, isolated PBMCs, or DNA extracted from either sample type. A note on this clone: What antigen it recognizes has not been identified. Base qualities are missing; no much larger clone stands one base away.

Points the paper makes about the study in general: How much clinical and demographic metadata was included differed by source and by participant, and the metadata was provided uncurated.

TCRbeta CDR3 regions were amplified from genomic DNA by means of the immunoSEQ Assay, a bias-controlled multiplex PCR. Per the authors' processing: Nucleated cell counts per sample were estimated from amplification of reference gene primers within the assay. Sequence reads were collapsed and filtered to measure the absolute abundance of every unique TCRbeta CDR3 rearrangement. Productive Simpson clonality was computed per sample as the square root of Simpson's diversity index over productive rearrangements. In its TCRdb copy, this immuneACCESS table keeps in-frame sequences only and misses some clones. Where compared with another copy, unresolved V genes explain less than half of these, and the others have no known cause. V and J calls and clone size are as listed in that table; D and trimming were resolved from the DNA. The sample has 150,000 to 200,000 clones on record, around 90% of them singletons. The top ten constitute about a quarter of the sample.

Between the V and J ends, shortened by 3 bases and 3 bases respectively, the junction contains 14 bases. The CDR3 runs 15 amino acids, cysteine and phenylalanine included. Only CDR3 DNA is held: 45 bases, read in frame from base 1. Per the germline V gene (reference sequence), GTSNPN is the CDR1 and SVGIG is the CDR2. The chain was built from TRBV30 and TRBJ2-2; possibly the D gene is TRBD1, per 6 matching bases. This receptor was obtained from a man in his 60s with acute or convalescent COVID-19. The sample was peripheral blood. At the DNA level, the sequence is TGTGCCTGGAGGGGGTCAGGGGTGGACACCGGGGAGCTGTTTTTT. This is translated as CAWRGSGVDTGELFF.